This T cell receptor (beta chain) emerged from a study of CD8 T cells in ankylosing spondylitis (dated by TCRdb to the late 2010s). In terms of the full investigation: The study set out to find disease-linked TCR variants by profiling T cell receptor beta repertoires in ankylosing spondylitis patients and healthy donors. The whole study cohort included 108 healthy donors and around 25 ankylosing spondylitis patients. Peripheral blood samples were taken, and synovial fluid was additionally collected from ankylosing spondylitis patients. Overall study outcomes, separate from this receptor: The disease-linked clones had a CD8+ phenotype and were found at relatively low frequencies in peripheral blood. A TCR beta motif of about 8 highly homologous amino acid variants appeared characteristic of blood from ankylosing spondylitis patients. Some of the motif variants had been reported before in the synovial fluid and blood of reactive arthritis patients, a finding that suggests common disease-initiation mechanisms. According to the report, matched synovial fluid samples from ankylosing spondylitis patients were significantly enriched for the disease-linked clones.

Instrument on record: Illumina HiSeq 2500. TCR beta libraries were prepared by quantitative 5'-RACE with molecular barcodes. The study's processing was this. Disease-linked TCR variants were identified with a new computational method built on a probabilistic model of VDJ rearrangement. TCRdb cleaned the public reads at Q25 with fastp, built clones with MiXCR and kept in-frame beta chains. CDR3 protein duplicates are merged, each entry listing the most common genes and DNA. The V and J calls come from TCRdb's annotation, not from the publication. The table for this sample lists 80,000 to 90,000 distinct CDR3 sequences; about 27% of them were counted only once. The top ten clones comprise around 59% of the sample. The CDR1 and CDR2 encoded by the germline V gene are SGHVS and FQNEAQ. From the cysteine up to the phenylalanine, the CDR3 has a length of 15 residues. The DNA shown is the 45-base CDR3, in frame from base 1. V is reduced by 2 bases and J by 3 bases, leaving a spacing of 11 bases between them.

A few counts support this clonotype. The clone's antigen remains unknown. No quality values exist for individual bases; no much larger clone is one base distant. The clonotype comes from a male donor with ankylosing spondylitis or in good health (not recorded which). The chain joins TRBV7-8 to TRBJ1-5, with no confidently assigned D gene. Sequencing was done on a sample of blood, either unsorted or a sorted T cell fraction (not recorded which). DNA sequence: TGTGCCAGCAGCTTACGTGGCGGCCCCAATCAGCCCCAGCATTTT. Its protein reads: CASSLRGGPNQPQHF.